This TCR beta chain was profiled in a study of blood T cell repertoires in COVID-19. Across the study: The samples span acute and convalescent COVID-19 from the United States, Italy and Spain. Sources were T cells, B-cell-depleted T cells, or PBMCs; the material itself was cDNA or gDNA.

The V gene lost 3 bases and the J gene lost 2 bases, with 11 bases spanning the gap. Looked up from germline, CDR1 is KGHSH and CDR2 is LQKENI. This CDR3 comprises 15 residues. Under the authors' procedure: From reference gene primer amplification, estimates of nucleated cell counts were derived. TCRdb's table, derived via immunoSEQ multiplex PCR, lists solely in-frame clones and lacks some. For V, J and clone size, that table is used; D and trimming come from the DNA. The profile covers approximately 230,000 clones, with roughly 80% appearing a single time and 4.9% taken by the ten largest. As regards this clone: The same CDR3 is also encoded by other DNA sequences in this sample.

This chain connects TRBV18 to TRBJ1-5; D might be TRBD1 (6 bases). The specimen sequenced was peripheral blood. This clonotype originated in a woman over 75 with active or convalescent COVID-19. The CDR3 sequence is CASSPGAGGNQPQHF. The CDR3 bases are TGTGCCAGCTCACCTGGCGCAGGGGGCAATCAGCCCCAGCATTTT. The full variable domain, completed using reference TRBV18 and TRBJ1-5, is NAGVMQNPRHLVRRRGQEARLRCSPMKGHSHVYWYRQLPEEGLKFMVYLQKENIIDESGMPKERFSAEFPKEGPSILRIQQVVRGDSAAYFCASSPGAGGNQPQHFGDGTRLSIL.